What follows is one T cell receptor beta chain and its context. This sample was taken from a study of early T cells in non-severe SARS-CoV-2 infection. The CDR3 loop spans 15 amino acids. The V and J ends lost 5 bases and 4 bases respectively, with 17 bases between them. TCRdb re-called the 5' RACE reads with MiXCR, one entry per CDR3 protein. The repertoire includes nearly 60,000 distinct CDR3 sequences, roughly 13% of them detected once, and roughly 9.1% sits in the top ten. Input material: whole blood. The sequence derives from an adult who was a healthcare worker with PCR-confirmed SARS-CoV-2 infection or an uninfected control (not recorded which). This chain links TRBV12-3 or TRBV12-4 with TRBJ2-5, with a tentative D call TRBD2 (6 bases). CDR3 in amino acids: CASSTLWRGGETQYF. CDR3 DNA: TGTGCCAGCAGTACCTTATGGAGGGGAGGAGAGACCCAGTACTTC.